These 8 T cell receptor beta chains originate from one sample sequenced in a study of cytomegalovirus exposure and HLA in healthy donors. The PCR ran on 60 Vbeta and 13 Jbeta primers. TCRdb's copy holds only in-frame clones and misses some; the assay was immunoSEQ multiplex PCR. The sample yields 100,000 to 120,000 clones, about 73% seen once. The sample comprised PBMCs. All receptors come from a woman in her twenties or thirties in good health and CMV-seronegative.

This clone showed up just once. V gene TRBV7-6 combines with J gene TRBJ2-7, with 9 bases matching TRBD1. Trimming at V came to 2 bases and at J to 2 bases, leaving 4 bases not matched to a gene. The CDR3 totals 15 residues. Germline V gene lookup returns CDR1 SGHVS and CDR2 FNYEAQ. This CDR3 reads CASSLWTGETYEQYF. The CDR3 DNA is TGTGCCAGCAGCTTATGGACAGGGGAGACCTACGAGCAGTACTTC.

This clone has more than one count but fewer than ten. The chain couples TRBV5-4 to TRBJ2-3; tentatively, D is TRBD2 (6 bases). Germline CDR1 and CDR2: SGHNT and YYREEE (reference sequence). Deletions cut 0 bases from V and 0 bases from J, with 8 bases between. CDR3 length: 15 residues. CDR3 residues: CASSLVGGSTDTQYF. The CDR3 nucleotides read TGTGCCAGCAGCTTGGTCGGGGGAAGCACAGATACGCAGTATTTT.

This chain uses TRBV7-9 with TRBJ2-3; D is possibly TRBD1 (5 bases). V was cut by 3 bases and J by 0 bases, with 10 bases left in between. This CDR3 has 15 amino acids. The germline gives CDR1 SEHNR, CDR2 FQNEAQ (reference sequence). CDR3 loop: CASSLTDTSTDTQYF. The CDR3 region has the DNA TGTGCCAGCAGCTTGACAGACACTAGCACAGATACGCAGTATTTT. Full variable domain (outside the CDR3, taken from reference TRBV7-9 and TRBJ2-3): DTGVSQNPRHKITKRGQNVTFRCDPISEHNRLYWYRQTLGQGPEFLTYFQNEAQLEKSRLLSDRFSAERPKGSFSTLEIQRTEQGDSAMYLCASSLTDTSTDTQYFGPGTRLTVL.

The DNA of the CDR3 is TGTGCCAGCAGTGAATCTTTGGACATTCCGAGCTTGAACACTGAAGCTTTCTTT. Translation: CASSESLDIPSLNTEAFF. The chain couples TRBV25-1 to TRBJ1-1, with a weak D call TRBD1 (5 bases). Trimming took 1 base from V and 0 from J, leaving 18 bases between them. The germline V gene encodes CDR1 MGHDK and CDR2 SYGVNS. This CDR3 has 18 amino acids.

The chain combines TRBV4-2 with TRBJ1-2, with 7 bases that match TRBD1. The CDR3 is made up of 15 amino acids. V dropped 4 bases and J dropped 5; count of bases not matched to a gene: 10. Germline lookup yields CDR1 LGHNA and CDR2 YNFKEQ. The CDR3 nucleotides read TGTGCCAGCAGCCCAGAAGGGGGCGATTCGTATGGCTACACCTTC. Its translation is CASSPEGGDSYGYTF.

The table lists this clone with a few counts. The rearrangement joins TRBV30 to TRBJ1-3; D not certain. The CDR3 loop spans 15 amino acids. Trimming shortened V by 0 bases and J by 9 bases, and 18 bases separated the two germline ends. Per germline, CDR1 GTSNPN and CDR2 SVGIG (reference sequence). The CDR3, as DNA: TGTGCCTGGAGTGTACTATGGGTACAAGGTGGCACCATATATTTT. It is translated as CAWSVLWVQGGTIYF. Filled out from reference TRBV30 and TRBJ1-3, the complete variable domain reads SQTIHQWPATLVQPVGSPLSLECTVEGTSNPNLYWYRQAAGRGLQLLFYSVGIGQISSEVPQNLSASRPQDRQFILSSKKLLLSDSGFYLCAWSVLWVQGGTIYFGEGSWLTVV.

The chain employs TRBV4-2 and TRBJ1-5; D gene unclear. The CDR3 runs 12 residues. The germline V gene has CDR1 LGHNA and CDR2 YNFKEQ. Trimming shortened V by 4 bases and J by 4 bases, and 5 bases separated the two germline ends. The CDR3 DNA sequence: TGTGCCAGCAGCCTACAGAATCAGCCCCAGCATTTT. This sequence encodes CASSLQNQPQHF.

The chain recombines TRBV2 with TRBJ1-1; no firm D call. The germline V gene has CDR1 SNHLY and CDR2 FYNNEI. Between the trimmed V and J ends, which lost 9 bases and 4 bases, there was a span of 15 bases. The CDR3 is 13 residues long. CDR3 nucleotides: TGTGCCAGGGGGTACGGGGTCGCCACTGAAGCTTTCTTT. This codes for CARGYGVATEAFF.